This T cell receptor beta chain emerged from a study of regulatory T cells in long-lasting Graves disease. Study-wide context: Graves' cases, newly diagnosed, had used antithyroid drugs under 3 months.

This clonotype was counted many times. Investigators prepared the TCR beta libraries by applying iRepertoire HTBI primers and Arm-PCR of CDR3 regions. TCRdb passed the multiplex PCR reads through MiXCR, listing each CDR3 protein once. The sample lists about 530,000 distinct CDR3 sequences; about 16% were seen once. The germline V gene encodes CDR1 SEHNR and CDR2 FQNEAQ (reference sequence). This CDR3 contains 15 residues. The V end lost 3 bases, the J end lost 0 bases, and 10 bases lay between the germline ends. Sample time point: newly diagnosed GD, antithyroid drugs for less than 3 months. The TCR library used RNA extracted from PBMCs. This sample was also put to use in a study of T cells in Graves' hyperthyroidism and ophthalmopathy.

The gene calls are TRBV7-9 and TRBJ2-3; the D gene is possibly TRBD2 (5 bases). This TCR was sampled from a woman aged 40-65 years with Graves disease. The sample was peripheral blood mononuclear cells (PBMCs), taken at new diagnosis, from a patient treated with antithyroid drugs. CDR3 coding DNA: TGTGCCAGCAGCTTTAGGACTGCGAGCACAGATACGCAGTATTTT. As protein: CASSFRTASTDTQYF.